The present entry profiles one TCR beta chain with its context. The sample belongs to a study of T cell changes during pregnancy in multiple sclerosis. Clones were read by immunoSEQ multiplex PCR, and TCRdb kept only the in-frame ones, dropping some. The data show 50,000 to 65,000 clones, with roughly 88% seen just once and 1.3% held by the top ten. The sample was peripheral blood, taken in the second trimester of pregnancy. This TCR was recovered from a female donor with multiple sclerosis, enrolled in a pregnancy study.

CDR3 in DNA: TGCGCCAGCAGCCGCTACCGATTCAGGGGGCGCAGTACAGATACGCAGTATTTT. Translating gives CASSRYRFRGRSTDTQYF. V is TRBV4-3 and J is TRBJ2-3; 8 nucleotides agree with TRBD1. Germline V gene sequence: CDR1 LGHNA, CDR2 YSLEER. CDR3 size: 18 residues. The V gene end was trimmed by 4 bases and the J gene end by 3 bases; junction bases not matched to a gene: 15.